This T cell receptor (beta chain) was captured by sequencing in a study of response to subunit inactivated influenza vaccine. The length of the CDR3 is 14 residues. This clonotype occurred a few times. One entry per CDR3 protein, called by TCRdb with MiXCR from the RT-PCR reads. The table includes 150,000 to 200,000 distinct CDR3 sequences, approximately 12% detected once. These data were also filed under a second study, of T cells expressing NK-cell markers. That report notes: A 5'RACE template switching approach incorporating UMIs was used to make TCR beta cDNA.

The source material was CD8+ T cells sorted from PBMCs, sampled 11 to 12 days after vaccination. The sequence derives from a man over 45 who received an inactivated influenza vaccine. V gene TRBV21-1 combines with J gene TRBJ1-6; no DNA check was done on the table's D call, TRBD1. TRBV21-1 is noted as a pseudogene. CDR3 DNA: TGTGCCAGCAGCCCGACAGGGCTCAATTCACCCCTCCACTTT. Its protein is CASSPTGLNSPLHF.